This T cell receptor beta chain was recorded in a study of blood T cell repertoires in COVID-19. Overall study: COVID-19 samples from acute and convalescent phases originated in the United States, Italy and Spain. Sample material is recorded as cDNA or gDNA derived from T cells, B-cell-depleted T cells, or PBMCs.

Under the authors' procedure: By means of reference gene primer amplification, nucleated cell counts were estimated. Profiled with immunoSEQ multiplex PCR; TCRdb holds only in-frame clones, not every one. V, J and clone size reflect that table, while D and trimming were determined from the DNA. This sample yields 150,000 to 200,000 clones, of which about 88% are seen a single time; roughly 2% belongs to the top ten. There are 13 residues in the CDR3. CDR1 is MGHRA, CDR2 YSYEKL, per germline. The V end lost 0 bases, the J end lost 12 bases, and 12 bases lay between the germline ends. Sequenced sample: peripheral blood. The origin of this receptor is a man aged 50 to 60 who had recovered from COVID-19. The gene calls are TRBV4-1 and TRBJ2-1; D remains unclear. The CDR3 loop is CASSQDGIGGQFF. CDR3 in DNA: TGCGCCAGCAGCCAAGACGGTATTGGTGGGCAGTTCTTC.